This T cell receptor (beta chain) was retrieved from a study of T cell repertoires in cytomegalovirus infection. Overall study: CMV infection together with matching HLA type was indicated by public TCR beta signatures.

Comment on this clonotype: What it recognizes is unknown.

Study observations and caveats: Across the ex vivo response, the dominant clonotypes were HLA-C-restricted CMV-specific TCR beta clonotypes.

TCRdb ran MiXCR on the reads and lists one entry per CDR3 protein. The data hold 900,000 to 950,000 distinct CDR3 sequences, with roughly 30% observed a single time. The germline V gene encodes CDR1 MGHRA and CDR2 YSYEKL. The CDR3 extends over 16 amino acids. V lost 1 base to trimming and J lost 3 bases; unmatched junction nucleotides: 5. V gene TRBV4-1 combines with J gene TRBJ2-1; 8 bases fit TRBD2. This specimen consisted of cultured CD8+ T cells from PBMCs, obtained from culture after CMV antigen stimulation. The TCR sequence derives from a human donor in good health (CMV status not recorded). Some clones in this sample may be carry-over from other donors' samples. This CDR3 is CASSQAGTRGYNEQFF. The CDR3 DNA is TGCGCCAGCAGCCAAGCAGGGACTAGAGGCTACAATGAGCAGTTCTTC.